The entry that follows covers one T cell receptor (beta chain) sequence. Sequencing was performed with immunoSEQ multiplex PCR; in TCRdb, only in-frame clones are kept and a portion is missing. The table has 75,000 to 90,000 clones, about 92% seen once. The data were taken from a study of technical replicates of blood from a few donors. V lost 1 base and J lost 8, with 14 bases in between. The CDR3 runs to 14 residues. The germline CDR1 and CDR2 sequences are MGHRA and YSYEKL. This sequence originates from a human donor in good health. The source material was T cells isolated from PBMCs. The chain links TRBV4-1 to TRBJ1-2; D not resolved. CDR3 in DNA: TGCGCCAGCAGCCAAGCAGGTGGGTCCTCCGGCTACACCTTC. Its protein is CASSQAGGSSGYTF.